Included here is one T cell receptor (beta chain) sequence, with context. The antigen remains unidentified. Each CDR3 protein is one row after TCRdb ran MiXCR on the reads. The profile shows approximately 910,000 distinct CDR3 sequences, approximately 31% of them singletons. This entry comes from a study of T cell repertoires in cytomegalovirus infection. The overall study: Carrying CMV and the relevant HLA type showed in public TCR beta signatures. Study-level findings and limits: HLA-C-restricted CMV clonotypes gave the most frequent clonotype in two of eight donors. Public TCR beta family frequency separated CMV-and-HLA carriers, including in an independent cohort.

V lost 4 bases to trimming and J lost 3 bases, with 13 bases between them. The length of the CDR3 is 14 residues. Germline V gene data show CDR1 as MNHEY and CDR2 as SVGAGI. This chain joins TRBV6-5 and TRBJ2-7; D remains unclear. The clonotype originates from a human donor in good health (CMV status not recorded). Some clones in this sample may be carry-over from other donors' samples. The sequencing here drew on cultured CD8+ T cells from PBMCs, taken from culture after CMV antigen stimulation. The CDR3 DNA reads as TGTGCCAGCAGTTTTCTCGGACGGCGCTACGAGCAGTACTTC. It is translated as CASSFLGRRYEQYF.